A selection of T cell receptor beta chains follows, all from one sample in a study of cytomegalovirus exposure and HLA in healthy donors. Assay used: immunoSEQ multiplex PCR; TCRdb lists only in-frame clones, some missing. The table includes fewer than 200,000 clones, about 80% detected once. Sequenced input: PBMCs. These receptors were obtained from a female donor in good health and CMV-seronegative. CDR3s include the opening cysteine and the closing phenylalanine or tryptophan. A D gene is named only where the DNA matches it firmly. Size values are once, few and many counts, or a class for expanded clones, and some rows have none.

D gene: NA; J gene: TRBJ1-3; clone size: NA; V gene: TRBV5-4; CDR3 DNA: TGTGCCAGCAGCCGAGGAGGAGGTATAATGGCTGGAAACACCATATATTTT; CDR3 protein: CASSRGGGIMAGNTIYF
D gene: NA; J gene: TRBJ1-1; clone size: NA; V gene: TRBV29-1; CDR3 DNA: TGCAGCGTTCCTGGCCCGAACACTGAAGCTTTCTTT; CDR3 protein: CSVPGPNTEAFF
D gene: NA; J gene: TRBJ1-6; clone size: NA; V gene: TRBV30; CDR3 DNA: TGTGCCTGGAGTGTACGGGCAGGGGAGAGTCGACCCCTCCACTTT; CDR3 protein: CAWSVRAGESRPLHF
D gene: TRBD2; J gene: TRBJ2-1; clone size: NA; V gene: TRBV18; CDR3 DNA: TGTGCCAGCTCACCTTCTAGCGGGTACAATGAGCAGTTCTTC; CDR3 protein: CASSPSSGYNEQFF
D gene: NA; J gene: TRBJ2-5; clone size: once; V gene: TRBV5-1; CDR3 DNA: TGCGCCAGCAACCTCCGGGGGTTCCAAGAGACCCAGTACTTC; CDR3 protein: CASNLRGFQETQYF
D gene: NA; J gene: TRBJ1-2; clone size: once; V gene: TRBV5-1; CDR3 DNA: TGCGCCAGCAGCTTGGGAGCGACTAACTATGGCTACACCTTC; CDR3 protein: CASSLGATNYGYTF
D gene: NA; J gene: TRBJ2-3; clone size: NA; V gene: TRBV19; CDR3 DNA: TGTGCCAGTAGTCCAGGGACTTTCAATCCGAGCACAGATACGCAGTATTTT; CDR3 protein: CASSPGTFNPSTDTQYF
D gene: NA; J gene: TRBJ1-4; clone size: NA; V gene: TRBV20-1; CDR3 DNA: TGCAGTGCTAGAGTACTGGAAAAACTGTTTTTT; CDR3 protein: CSARVLEKLFF
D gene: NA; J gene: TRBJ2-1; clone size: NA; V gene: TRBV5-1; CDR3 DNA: TGCGCCAGCAGCTTGGCCCCACAGGGTGGGGGTCGGTACAATGAGCAGTTCTTC; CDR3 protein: CASSLAPQGGGRYNEQFF
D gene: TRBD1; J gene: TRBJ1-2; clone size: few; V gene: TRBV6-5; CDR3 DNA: TGTGCCACCTGGGACAGGGCGGCCTATGGCTACACCTTC; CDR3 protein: CATWDRAAYGYTF
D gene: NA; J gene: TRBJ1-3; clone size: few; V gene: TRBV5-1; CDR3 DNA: TGCGCCAGCAGCTTGGGACAGCCTGGAGGAAACACCATATATTTT; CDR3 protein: CASSLGQPGGNTIYF
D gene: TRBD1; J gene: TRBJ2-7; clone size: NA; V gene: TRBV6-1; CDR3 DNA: TGTGCCAGCAGTGAACTACAGGGGATCTACGAGCAGTACTTC; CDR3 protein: CASSELQGIYEQYF
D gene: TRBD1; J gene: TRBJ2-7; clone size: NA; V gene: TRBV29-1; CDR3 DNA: TGCAGCGTTGAAGGACAGGGCTACGAGCAGTACTTC; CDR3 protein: CSVEGQGYEQYF
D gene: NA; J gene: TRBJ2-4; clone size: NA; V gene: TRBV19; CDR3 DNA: TGTGCCAGTACTTTCGACAGGAACATTCAGTACTTC; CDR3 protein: CASTFDRNIQYF
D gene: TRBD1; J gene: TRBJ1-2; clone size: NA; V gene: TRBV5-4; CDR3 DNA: TGTGCCAGCAGCTTGGACAGGGGCTATGGCTACACCTTC; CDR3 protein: CASSLDRGYGYTF
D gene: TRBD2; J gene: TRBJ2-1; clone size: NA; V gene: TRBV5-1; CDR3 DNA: TGCGCCAGCAGCTCCCCAATTAGCGGGGGGCCTGGCTATGAGCAGTTCTTC; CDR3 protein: CASSSPISGGPGYEQFF
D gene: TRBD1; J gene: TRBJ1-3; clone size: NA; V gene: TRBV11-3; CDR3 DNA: TGTGCCAGCAGCTTAGGACAGGGGGCTGGAAACACCATATATTTT; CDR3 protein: CASSLGQGAGNTIYF
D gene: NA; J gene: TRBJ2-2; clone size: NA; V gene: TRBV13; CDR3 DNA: TGTGCCAGCAGCTTGTTCAGGGAGGAGCTGTTTTTT; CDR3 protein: CASSLFREELFF
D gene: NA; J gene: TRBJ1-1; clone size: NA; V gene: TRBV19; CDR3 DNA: TGTGCCAGTACTCTAGGGGGATGGAACACTGAAGCTTTCTTT; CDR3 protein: CASTLGGWNTEAFF
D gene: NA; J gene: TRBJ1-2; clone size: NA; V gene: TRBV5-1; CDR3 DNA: TGCGCCAGCAGCTTGGTCTCGGGTCTTGCTAACTATGGCTACACCTTC; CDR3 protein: CASSLVSGLANYGYTF
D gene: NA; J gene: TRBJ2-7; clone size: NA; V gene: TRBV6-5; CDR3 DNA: TGTGCCAGCAGTGAATTTGGCCGAGGCTACGAGCAGTACTTC; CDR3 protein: CASSEFGRGYEQYF
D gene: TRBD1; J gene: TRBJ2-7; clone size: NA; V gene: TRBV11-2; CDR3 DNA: TGTGCCAGCAGCTTAGGGACAGGCTCCTACGAGCAGTACTTC; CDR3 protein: CASSLGTGSYEQYF
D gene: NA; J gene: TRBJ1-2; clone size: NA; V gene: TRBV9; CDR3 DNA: TGTGCCAGCAGCCCCAGCCCTGGGGGCACCTATGGCTACACCTTC; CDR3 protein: CASSPSPGGTYGYTF
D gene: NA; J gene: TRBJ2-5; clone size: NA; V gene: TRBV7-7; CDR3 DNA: TGTGCCAGCAGCCCGCAGGGCTCCCAAGAGACCCAGTACTTC; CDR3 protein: CASSPQGSQETQYF
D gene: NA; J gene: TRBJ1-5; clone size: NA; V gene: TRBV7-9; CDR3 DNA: TGTGCCAGCAGCTCGTTCTATAGCAATCAGCCCCAGCATTTT; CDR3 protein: CASSSFYSNQPQHF
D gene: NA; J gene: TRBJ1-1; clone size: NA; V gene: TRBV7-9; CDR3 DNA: TGTGCCAGCAGCTTAGGTCATATCGAGGCTTTCTTT; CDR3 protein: CASSLGHIEAFF
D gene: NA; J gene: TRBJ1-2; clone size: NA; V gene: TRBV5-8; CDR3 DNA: TGTGCCAGCAGCCCAGCGTATGGCTACACCTTC; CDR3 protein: CASSPAYGYTF
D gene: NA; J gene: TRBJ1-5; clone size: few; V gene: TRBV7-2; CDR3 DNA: TGTGCCAGCAGCCCCGGTGGTTCAAGCAATCAGCCCCAGCATTTT; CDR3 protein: CASSPGGSSNQPQHF
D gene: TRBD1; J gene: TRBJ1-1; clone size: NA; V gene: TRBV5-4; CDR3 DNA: TGTGCCAGCAGCCCGACCGGGACAGGGGGTACTGAAGCTTTCTTT; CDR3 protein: CASSPTGTGGTEAFF
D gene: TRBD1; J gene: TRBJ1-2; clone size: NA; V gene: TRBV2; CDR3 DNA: TGTGCCAGCAGTGAGGGGGCAGGGGGAGGCTACACCTTC; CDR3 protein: CASSEGAGGGYTF
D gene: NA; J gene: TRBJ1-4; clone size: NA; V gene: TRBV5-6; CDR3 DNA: TGTGCCAGCAGCCCCTCCGGAAGGGGCATAGAAAAACTGTTTTTT; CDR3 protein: CASSPSGRGIEKLFF
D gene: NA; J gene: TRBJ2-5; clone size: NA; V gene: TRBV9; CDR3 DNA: TGTGCCAGCAGCGTAGCGGGACAAGAGACCCAGTACTTC; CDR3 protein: CASSVAGQETQYF
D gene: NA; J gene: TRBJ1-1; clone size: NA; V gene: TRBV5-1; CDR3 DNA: TGCGCCAGCAGCTTTTTACAGGGAGAGGAAGCTTTCTTT; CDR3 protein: CASSFLQGEEAFF
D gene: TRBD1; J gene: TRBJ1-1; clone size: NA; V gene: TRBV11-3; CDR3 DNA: TGTGCCAGCAGCTATGCCCCCGGGACAGGTGAAGCTTTCTTT; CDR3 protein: CASSYAPGTGEAFF
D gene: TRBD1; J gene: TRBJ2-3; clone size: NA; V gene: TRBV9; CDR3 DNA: TGTGCCAGCAGCGCCACCGGACAGGGCATATTCACAGATACGCAGTATTTT; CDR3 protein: CASSATGQGIFTDTQYF
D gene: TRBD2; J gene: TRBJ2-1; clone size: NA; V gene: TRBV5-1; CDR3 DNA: TGCGCCAGCAGCTTGACGGGAGGGTCCTACAATGAGCAGTTCTTC; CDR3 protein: CASSLTGGSYNEQFF
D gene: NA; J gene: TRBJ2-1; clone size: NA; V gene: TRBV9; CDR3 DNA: TGTGCCAGCAGCGCCGAAGGGGGACCTTACAATGAGCAGTTCTTC; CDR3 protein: CASSAEGGPYNEQFF
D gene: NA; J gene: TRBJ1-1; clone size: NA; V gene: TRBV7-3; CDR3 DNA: TGTGCCAGCAGCACCAGACAAAACACTGAAGCTTTCTTT; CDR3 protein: CASSTRQNTEAFF
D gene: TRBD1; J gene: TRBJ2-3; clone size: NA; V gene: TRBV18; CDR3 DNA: TGTGCCAGCTCACCACGGGACAGGGTTTCAGATACGCAGTATTTT; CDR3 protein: CASSPRDRVSDTQYF
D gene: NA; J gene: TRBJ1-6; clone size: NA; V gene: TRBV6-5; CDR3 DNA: TGTGCCAGCAGTTACGCCGGGATGACAAATTCACCCCTCCACTTT; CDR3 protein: CASSYAGMTNSPLHF
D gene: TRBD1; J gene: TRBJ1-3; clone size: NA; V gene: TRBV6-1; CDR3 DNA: TGTGCCAGCCTTCGGACAGGTGGGGGCGGAAACACCATATATTTT; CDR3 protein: CASLRTGGGGNTIYF
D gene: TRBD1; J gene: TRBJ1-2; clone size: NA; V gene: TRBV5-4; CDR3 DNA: TGTGCCAGCAGCCGACGTGATTTCGGACAGGGGGATGGCTACACCTTC; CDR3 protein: CASSRRDFGQGDGYTF
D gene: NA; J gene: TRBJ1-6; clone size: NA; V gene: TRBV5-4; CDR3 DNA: TGTGCCAGCAGCTTGGAACTGAGGAGGGAATCACCCCTCCACTTT; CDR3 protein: CASSLELRRESPLHF
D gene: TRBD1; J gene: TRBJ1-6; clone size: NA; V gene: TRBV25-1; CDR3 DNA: TGTGCCAGCAGTGACCGGACAGGGTTTGGGAATTCACCCCTCCACTTT; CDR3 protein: CASSDRTGFGNSPLHF